This TCR beta chain emerged from a study of blood T cell repertoires in COVID-19. Study-level information: Italy, Spain and the United States were the sources of the convalescent and acute COVID-19 samples. Nucleic acid was either cDNA or gDNA, and it came from T cells, B-cell-depleted T cells, or PBMCs.

Trimming removed 5 bases from V and 3 bases from J; junction bases left unmatched: 4. This CDR3 region has 14 residues. The V gene's germline CDR1 is SNHLY and CDR2 FYNNEI. Only one count was recorded for this clone. In the study's own analysis: From reference gene primer amplification, estimates of nucleated cell counts were derived. Data came from immunoSEQ multiplex PCR; TCRdb stores just in-frame clones and leaves some out. V and J calls and clone size are those listed in that table; D and trimming were worked out from the DNA. This repertoire shows 250,000 to 350,000 clones, about 90% found once; its top ten account for 2% to 3%.

The sequenced sample consisted of peripheral blood. The chain is built from TRBV2 and TRBJ1-5, with 7 nucleotides matching TRBD1. This clonotype was obtained from a man between 18 and 29 years old with active or convalescent COVID-19. CDR3 nucleotide sequence: TGTGCCAGCAGTAAACAGGGGTACAATCAGCCCCAGCATTTT. Encoded protein: CASSKQGYNQPQHF.